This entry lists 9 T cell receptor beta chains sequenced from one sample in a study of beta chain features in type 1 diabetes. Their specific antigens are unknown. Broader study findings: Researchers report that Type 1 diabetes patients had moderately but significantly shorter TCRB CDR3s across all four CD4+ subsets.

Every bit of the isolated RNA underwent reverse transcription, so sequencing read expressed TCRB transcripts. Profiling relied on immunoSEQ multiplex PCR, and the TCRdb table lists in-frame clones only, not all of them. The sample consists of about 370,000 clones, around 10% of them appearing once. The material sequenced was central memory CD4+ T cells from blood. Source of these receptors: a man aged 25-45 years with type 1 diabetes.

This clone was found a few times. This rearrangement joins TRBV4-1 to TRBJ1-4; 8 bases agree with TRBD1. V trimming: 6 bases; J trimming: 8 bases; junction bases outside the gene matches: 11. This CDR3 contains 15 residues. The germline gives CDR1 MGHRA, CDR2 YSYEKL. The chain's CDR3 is CASRVLGQAFEKLFF. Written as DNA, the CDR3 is TGCGCCAGCAGGGTCCTGGGACAGGCCTTCGAAAAACTGTTTTTT.

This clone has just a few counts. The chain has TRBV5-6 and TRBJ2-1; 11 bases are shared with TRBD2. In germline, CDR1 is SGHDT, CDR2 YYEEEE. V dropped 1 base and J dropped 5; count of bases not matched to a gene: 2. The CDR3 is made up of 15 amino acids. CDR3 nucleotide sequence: TGTGCCAGCAGCTTGCTAGCGGGAGGCGACAATGAGCAGTTCTTC. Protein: CASSLLAGGDNEQFF.

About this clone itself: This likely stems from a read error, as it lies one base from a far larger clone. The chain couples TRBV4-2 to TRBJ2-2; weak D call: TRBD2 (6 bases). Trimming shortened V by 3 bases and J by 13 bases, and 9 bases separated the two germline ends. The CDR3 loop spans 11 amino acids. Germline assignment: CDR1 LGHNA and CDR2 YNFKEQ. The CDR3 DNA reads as TGTGCCAGCAGCCAGGGGAGGTTGCTGTTTTTT. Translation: CASSQGRLLFF.

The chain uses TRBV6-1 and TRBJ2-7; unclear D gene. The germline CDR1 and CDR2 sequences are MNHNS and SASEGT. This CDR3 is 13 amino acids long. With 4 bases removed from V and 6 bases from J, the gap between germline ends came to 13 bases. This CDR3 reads CASSGNLGAEQYF. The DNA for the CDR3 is TGTGCCAGCAGTGGGAATCTCGGAGCCGAGCAGTACTTC.

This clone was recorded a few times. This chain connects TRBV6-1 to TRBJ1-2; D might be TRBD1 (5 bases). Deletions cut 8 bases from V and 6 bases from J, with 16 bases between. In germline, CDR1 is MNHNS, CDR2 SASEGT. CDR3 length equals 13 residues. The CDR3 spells CASRRGDYDGYTF. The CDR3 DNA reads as TGTGCCAGCCGTAGAGGGGACTACGATGGCTACACCTTC.

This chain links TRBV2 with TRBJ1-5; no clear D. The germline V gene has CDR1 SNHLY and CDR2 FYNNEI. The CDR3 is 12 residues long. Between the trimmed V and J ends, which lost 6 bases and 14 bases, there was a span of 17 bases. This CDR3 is CASRTAEDGKHF. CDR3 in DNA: TGTGCCAGCAGGACGGCCGAGGACGGGAAGCATTTT. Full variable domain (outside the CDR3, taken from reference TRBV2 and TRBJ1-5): EPEVTQTPSHQVTQMGQEVILRCVPISNHLYFYWYRQILGQKVEFLVSFYNNEISEKSEIFDDQFSVERPDGSNFTLKIRSTKLEDSAMYFCASRTAEDGKHFGDGTRLSIL.

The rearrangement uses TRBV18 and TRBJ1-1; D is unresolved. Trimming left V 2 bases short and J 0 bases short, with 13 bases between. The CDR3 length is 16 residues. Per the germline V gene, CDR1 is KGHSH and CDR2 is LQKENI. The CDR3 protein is CASSPLTLTMNTEAFF. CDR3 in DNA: TGTGCCAGCTCACCATTGACTTTAACCATGAACACTGAAGCTTTCTTT.

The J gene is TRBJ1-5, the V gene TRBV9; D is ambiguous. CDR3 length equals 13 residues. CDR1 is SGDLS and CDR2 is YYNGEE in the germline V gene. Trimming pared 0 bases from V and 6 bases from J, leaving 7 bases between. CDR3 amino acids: CASSVDMSQPQHF. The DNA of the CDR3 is TGTGCCAGCAGCGTAGACATGTCTCAGCCCCAGCATTTT.

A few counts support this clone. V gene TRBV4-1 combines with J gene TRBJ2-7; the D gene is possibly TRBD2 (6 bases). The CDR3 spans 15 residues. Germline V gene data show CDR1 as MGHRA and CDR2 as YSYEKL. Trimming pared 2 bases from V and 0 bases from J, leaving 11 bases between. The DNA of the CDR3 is TGCGCCAGCAGCCAATGGGACTTGAGCTCCTACGAGCAGTACTTC. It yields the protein CASSQWDLSSYEQYF.